This entry features one TCR beta chain sequence. CD45RO-negative, CCR7-positively selected cells formed the naive CD8 fraction, excluding terminally differentiated effector memory CD45RA+ cells. These data originate in a study of shared clonotypes between healthy human individuals. The J segment lost 5 bases and the V segment lost 3 bases, leaving 5 bases of the junction unmatched. This CDR3 has 14 amino acids. CDR1 is SGHKS and CDR2 is YYEKEE in the germline V gene (reference sequence). Libraries were prepared by immunoSEQ multiplex PCR; TCRdb keeps only in-frame clonotypes and omits some of them. Of about 800,000 clones listed, about 96% are singletons.

The clonotype comes from a man aged 30 to 45 in good health. The chain employs TRBV5-5 and TRBJ2-7, with TRBD2 identical over 10 bases. Sequencing used naive CD8+ T cells sorted from blood. CDR3 protein: CASSWGLAGDEQYF. CDR3 DNA sequence: TGTGCCAGCAGCTGGGGTCTAGCGGGAGACGAGCAGTACTTC.